This entry features one TCR beta chain sequence. Its antigen is still unknown. No clone much larger than this one lies a single base away; base qualities are absent. This entry belongs to a study of T cells after posttransplantation cyclophosphamide (dated by TCRdb to 2016 to 2017). In terms of the full investigation: Using TRB sequencing, the study followed how the T cell repertoire reconstituted after myeloablative bone marrow transplantation in which posttransplantation cyclophosphamide served as GVHD prophylaxis. Samples from approximately 37 PTCy-treated patients, along with samples from some 16 of their related bone marrow donors, underwent antigen receptor sequencing. Because TRA and TRB clonality were tightly correlated in nine or ten samples, subsequent TCR analyses were focused on TRB only. TRB sequencing was performed on blood from all 34 PTCy patients with 1-year posttransplant specimens. TRB sequencing was also done on up to about 3 additional blood samples from 2 to 5.2 years after transplant in 3 patients, and on pretransplant blood from several patients. Public TRB sequences were compared against a database of over 3,000 sequences linked to responses to pathogens, tumor antigens, self-antigens and alloantigens.

V gives up 9 bases and J gives up 5 bases, and the segment between their germline ends measures 17 bases. The CDR3 covers 14 residues, taking in both the cysteine and the phenylalanine. CDR3 DNA only is kept here, 42 bases in frame from base 1. The germline V gene encodes CDR1 MGHRA and CDR2 YSYEKL. Genomic DNA was the input for TRB sequencing, which was run either with the immunoSEQ assay at survey resolution or with the hsTCRB kit. In the source study's methods: The immunoSEQ software handled the initial read processing, while the LymphoSeq R package was used for the repertoire analyses. Clonality was computed as 1 minus normalized Shannon entropy, and a Gini coefficient was also calculated for each TRB dataset. To infer phenotypes in unsorted samples, TRB sequences from sorted subsets of the recipient or donor were mapped onto the unsorted samples of the same recipient. TCRdb limited this immuneACCESS table to in-frame rearrangements with V and J called. A share of clones is missing; checked studies link under half to unresolved V genes, and the rest is unexplained. That table supplies the V and J calls and clone size; D and trimming were determined from the DNA. This sample lists roughly 1,400 clones; 79% were detected once. Around 10% of the sample goes to the ten largest clones.

Overall results and qualifications from the work: The TRB repertoires of T cells infiltrating skin or GI tract showed only limited overlap with the TRB repertoires of T cells in blood. Donor-recipient similarity was low at 1-2 months but increased during the first year, and donor CD8+ memory clones often dominated later blood repertoires. Across some 45 patients, TRB clonality was highly associated with recipient CMV seropositivity and CMV reactivation, and PTCy diversity was similar to diversity in CNI/methotrexate controls.

The treatment or condition label, read with the paper, signifies: high-dose cyclophosphamide on days +3 and +4 as single-agent GVHD prophylaxis. Busulfan and fludarabine conditioning, a related or unrelated marrow graft, and cyclophosphamide on days +3 and +4 were given to PTCy patients. The PTCy-treated patients were enrolled in a prospective multi-institutional clinical trial. Peripheral blood and bone marrow mononuclear cells were isolated by Ficoll-Hypaque density centrifugation and were cryopreserved. CD4+ and CD8+ T cells, including naive and memory subsets, were sorted by FACS using a FACSAria II.

The chain joins TRBV4-1 to TRBJ1-5; no confident D gene assignment can be made. The input for sequencing was CD4+ T cells sorted from PBMCs, taken approximately 220 days after allogeneic stem cell transplant with posttransplant cyclophosphamide. This TCR came from a female patient in her 60s who received an allogeneic stem cell transplant from an unrelated donor, was CMV-positive, and had acute GVHD only. Following a transplant, some T lymphocytes may have been derived from the graft donor. Read as DNA, the sequence is TGCGCCAGTGGCCGGGCGGGGAGGGATCAGCCCCAGCATTTT. Its protein is CASGRAGRDQPQHF.